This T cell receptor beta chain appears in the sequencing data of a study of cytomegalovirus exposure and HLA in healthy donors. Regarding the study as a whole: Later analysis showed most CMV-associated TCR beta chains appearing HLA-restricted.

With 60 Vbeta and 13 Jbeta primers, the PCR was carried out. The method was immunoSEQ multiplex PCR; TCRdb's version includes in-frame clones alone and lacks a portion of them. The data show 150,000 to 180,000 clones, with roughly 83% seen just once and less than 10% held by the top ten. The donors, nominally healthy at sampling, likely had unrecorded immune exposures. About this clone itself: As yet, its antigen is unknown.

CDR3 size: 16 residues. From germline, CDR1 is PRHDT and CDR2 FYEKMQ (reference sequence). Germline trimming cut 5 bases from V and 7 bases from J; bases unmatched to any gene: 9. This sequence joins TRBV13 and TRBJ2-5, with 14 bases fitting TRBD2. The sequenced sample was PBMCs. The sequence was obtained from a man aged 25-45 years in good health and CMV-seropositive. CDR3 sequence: CASSQKTSGREGTQYF. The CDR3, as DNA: TGTGCCAGCAGCCAAAAGACTAGCGGGAGGGAGGGGACCCAGTACTTC.